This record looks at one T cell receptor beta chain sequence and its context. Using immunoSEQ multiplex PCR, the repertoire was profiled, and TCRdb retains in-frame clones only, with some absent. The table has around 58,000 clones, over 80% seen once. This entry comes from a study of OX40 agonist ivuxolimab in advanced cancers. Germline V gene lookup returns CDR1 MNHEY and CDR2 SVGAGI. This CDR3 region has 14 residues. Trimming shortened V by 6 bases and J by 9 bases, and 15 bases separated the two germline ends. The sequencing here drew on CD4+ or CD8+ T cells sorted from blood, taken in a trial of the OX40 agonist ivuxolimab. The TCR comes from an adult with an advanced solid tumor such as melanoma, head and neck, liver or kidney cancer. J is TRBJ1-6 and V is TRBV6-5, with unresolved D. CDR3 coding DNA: TGTGCCAGCAGGCCTAGGGAGTCAGGTTCACCCCTCCACTTT. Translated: CASRPRESGSPLHF.